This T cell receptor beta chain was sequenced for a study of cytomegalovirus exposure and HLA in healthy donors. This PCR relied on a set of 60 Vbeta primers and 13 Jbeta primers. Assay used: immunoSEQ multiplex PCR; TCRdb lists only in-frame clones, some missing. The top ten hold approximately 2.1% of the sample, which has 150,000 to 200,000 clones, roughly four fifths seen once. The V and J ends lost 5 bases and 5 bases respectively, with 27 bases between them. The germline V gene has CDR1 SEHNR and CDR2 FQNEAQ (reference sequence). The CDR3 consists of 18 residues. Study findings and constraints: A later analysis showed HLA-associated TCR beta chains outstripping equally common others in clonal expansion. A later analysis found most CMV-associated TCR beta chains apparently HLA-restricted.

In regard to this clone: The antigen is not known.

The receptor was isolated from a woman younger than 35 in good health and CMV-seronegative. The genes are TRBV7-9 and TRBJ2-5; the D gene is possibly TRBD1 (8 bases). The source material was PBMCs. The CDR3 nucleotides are TGTGCCAGCAGCCCCAGGAAGCGGGACAGGTGGAACGGGGAGACCCAGTACTTC. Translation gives CASSPRKRDRWNGETQYF. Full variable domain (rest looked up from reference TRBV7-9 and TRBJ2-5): DTGVSQNPRHKITKRGQNVTFRCDPISEHNRLYWYRQTLGQGPEFLTYFQNEAQLEKSRLLSDRFSAERPKGSFSTLEIQRTEQGDSAMYLCASSPRKRDRWNGETQYFGPGTRLLVL.